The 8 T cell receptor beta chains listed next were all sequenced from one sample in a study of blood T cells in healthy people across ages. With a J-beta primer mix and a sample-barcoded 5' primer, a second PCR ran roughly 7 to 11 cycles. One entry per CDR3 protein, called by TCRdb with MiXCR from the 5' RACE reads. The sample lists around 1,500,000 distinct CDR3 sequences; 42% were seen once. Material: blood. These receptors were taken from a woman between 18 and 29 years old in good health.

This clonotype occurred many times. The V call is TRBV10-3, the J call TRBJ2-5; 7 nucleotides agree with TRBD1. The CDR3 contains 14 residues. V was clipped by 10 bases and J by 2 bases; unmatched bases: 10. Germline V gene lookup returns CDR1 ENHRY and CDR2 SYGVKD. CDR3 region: CATSPGQSQETQYF. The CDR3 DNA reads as TGTGCCACCAGCCCGGGACAGTCACAAGAGACCCAGTACTTC.

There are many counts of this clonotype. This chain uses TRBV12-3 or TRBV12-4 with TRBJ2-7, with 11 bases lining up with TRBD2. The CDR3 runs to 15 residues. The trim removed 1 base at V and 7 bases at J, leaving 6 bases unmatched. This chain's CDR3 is CASSLGLAGGQEQYF. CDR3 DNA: TGTGCCAGCAGTTTAGGCCTAGCGGGAGGTCAAGAGCAGTACTTC.

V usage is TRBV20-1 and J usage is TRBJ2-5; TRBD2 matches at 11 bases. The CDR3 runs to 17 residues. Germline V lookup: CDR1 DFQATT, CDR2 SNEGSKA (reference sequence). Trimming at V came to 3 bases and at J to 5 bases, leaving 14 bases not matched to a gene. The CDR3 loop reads CSASPLAGGAFFETQYF. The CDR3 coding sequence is TGCAGTGCTAGTCCCTTAGCGGGGGGGGCCTTCTTTGAGACCCAGTACTTC.

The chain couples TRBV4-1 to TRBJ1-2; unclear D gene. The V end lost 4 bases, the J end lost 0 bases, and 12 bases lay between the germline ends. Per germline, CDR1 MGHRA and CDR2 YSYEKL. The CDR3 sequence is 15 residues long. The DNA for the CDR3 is TGCGCCAGCAGCCGTACGGCCGCCTCTAACTATGGCTACACCTTC. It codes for CASSRTAASNYGYTF.

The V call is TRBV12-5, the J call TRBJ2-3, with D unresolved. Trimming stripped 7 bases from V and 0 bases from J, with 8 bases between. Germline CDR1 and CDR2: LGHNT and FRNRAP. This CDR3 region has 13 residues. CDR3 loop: CASARSSTDTQYF. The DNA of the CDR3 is TGTGCTAGTGCCCGCTCCAGCACAGATACGCAGTATTTT.

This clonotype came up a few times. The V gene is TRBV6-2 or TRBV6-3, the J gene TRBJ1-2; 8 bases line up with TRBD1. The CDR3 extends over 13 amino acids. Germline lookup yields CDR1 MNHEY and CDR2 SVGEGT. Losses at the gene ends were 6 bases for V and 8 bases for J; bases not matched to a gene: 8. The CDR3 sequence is CASSQNDRGGYTF. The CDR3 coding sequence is TGTGCCAGCAGCCAAAACGACAGGGGAGGCTACACCTTC.

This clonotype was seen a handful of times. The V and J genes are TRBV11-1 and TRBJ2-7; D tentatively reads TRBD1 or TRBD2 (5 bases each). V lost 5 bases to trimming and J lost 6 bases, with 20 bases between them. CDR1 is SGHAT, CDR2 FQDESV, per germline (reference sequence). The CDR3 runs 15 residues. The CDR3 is CASSARKGTGVEQYF. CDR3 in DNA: TGTGCCAGCAGCGCCCGGAAGGGGACCGGGGTCGAGCAGTACTTC.

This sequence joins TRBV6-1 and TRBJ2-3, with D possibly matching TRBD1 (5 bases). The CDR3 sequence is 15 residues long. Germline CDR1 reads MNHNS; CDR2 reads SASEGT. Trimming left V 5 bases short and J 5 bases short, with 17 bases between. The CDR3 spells CASSIQVFNRDTQYF. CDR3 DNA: TGTGCCAGCAGTATACAGGTTTTTAACAGAGATACGCAGTATTTT.